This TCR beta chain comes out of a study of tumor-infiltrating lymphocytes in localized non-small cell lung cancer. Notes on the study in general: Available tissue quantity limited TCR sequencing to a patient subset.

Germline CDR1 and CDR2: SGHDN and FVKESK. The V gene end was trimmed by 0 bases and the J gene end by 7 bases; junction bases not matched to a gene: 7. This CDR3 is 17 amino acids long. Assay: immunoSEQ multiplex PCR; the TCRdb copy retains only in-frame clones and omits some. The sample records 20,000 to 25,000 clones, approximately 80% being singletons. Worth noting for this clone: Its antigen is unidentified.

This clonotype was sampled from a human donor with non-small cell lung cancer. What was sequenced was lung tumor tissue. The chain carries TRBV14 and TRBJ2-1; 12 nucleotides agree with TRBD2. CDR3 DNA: TGTGCCAGCAGCCAAGATTTTAGGACTAGCGGGATTAATGAGCAGTTCTTC. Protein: CASSQDFRTSGINEQFF.